This TCR beta chain emerged from a study of blood T cell repertoires in COVID-19. Study-wide background: Some COVID-19 samples were acute and others convalescent; all came from the United States, Italy and Spain.

Enrolled through a virtual design, the participants were between roughly 18 and 95 years of age and came from 24 US areas. As handled by the study authors: Researchers report that nucleated cell counts were estimated from reference gene primer amplification. Clones were sequenced by immunoSEQ multiplex PCR, and TCRdb holds only the in-frame ones, with some missing. That table supplies the V and J calls and clone size; D and trimming were determined from the DNA. The sample consists of roughly 200,000 clones, 82% of them appearing once. The germline CDR1 and CDR2 sequences are SGHDN and FVKESK. This CDR3 comprises 16 residues. V was clipped by 4 bases and J by 3 bases; unmatched bases: 6.

V gene TRBV14 combines with J gene TRBJ1-3; 10 nucleotides align to TRBD1. The sample comprised PBMCs or T cells enriched from blood (not recorded which). The TCR comes from a woman between 55 and 75 years old with acute COVID-19. CDR3 in amino acids: CASSRGTGVFGNTIYF. The CDR3 DNA is TGTGCCAGCAGCCGAGGGACAGGGGTTTTTGGAAACACCATATATTTT.